These 14 T cell receptor beta chains were sequenced from one sample in a study of cytomegalovirus exposure and HLA in healthy donors. Clones were sequenced by immunoSEQ multiplex PCR, and TCRdb holds only the in-frame ones, with some missing. Here the sample spans about 44,000 clones, under 95% being singletons. The sequenced material came from PBMCs. Receptor source: a woman under 30 in good health and CMV-seronegative.

This clone was picked up one time. The chain combines TRBV28 with TRBJ1-2; D is unresolved. The length of the CDR3 is 16 residues. The V end was cut by 3 bases, the J end by 1 base, with 15 bases between. The germline V gene encodes CDR1 MDHEN and CDR2 SYDVKM. The CDR3 here is CASSFPRQVRNYGYTF. The CDR3 region has the DNA TGTGCCAGCAGTTTCCCCAGACAAGTCCGTAACTATGGCTACACCTTC.

This clone appeared once. The chain links TRBV28 to TRBJ2-2; TRBD1 agrees at 7 bases. Germline V gene lookup returns CDR1 MDHEN and CDR2 SYDVKM. This CDR3 region has 14 residues. The V segment lost 6 bases and the J segment 4 bases; nucleotides outside the gene matches: 5. The CDR3, as DNA: TGTGCCAGCAGGACGACAGGGATCACCGGGGAGCTGTTTTTT. Amino acids: CASRTTGITGELFF.

The rearrangement links TRBV6-5 to TRBJ1-5, with TRBD1 as a possible D gene (6 bases). CDR1 and CDR2 from the germline V gene are MNHEY and SVGAGI. Trimming left V 2 bases short and J 2 bases short, with 10 bases between. The CDR3 contains 15 residues. CDR3 protein: CASSYRGGGNQPQHF. In nucleotides, the CDR3 is TGTGCCAGCAGTTACCGAGGGGGTGGCAATCAGCCCCAGCATTTT.

This clone was seen a handful of times. The chain carries TRBV4-1 and TRBJ2-7, with 8 bases identical to TRBD1. The junction had 24 bases not matched to a gene; V was cut back by 4 bases and J by 1 base. The length of the CDR3 is 21 residues. Germline V gene lookup returns CDR1 MGHRA and CDR2 YSYEKL. This CDR3 is CASSLAEGGQGWFFPSYEQYF. DNA of the CDR3: TGCGCCAGCAGCCTGGCCGAGGGCGGACAGGGTTGGTTCTTCCCGTCCTACGAGCAGTACTTC.

This clone occurred once. This rearrangement joins TRBV19 to TRBJ1-1; 9 bases map to TRBD1. Per the germline V gene, CDR1 is LNHDA and CDR2 is SQIVND (reference sequence). CDR3 length equals 16 residues. V was pared by 7 bases and J by 0 bases, with 9 bases of the junction left unmatched. The CDR3 sequence: CASKPRTGDMNTEAFF. CDR3 in DNA: TGTGCCAGTAAGCCTAGGACAGGGGATATGAACACTGAAGCTTTCTTT.

The chain links TRBV29-1 to TRBJ1-2; perhaps TRBD1 as D (6 bases). Germline CDR1 and CDR2: SQVTM and ANQGSEA. The ends were cut back, 7 bases at V and 3 bases at J, with 30 bases in the middle. This CDR3 has 18 amino acids. The chain's CDR3 is CSADFNRDKNPPYYGYTF. In DNA, the CDR3 is TGCAGCGCAGACTTCAACCGGGACAAGAACCCCCCTTACTATGGCTACACCTTC.

The CDR3 region has the DNA TGCGCCAGCAGCTTGGATCAGTGGAATGAGCAGTTCTTC. It is translated as CASSLDQWNEQFF. J is TRBJ2-1 and V is TRBV5-1; D unresolved. The germline CDR1 and CDR2 sequences are SGHRS and YFSETQ. The CDR3 length is 13 residues. Trimming stripped 0 bases from V and 7 bases from J, with 8 bases between.

CDR3 amino acids: CASGRQNEKLFF. DNA for the CDR3: TGTGCCAGCGGAAGACAGAATGAAAAACTGTTTTTT. The chain joins TRBV6-6 to TRBJ1-4, with TRBD1 as a possible D gene (5 bases). V lost 8 bases and J lost 5, with 9 bases in between. CDR3 length: 12 residues. Per germline, CDR1 MNHNY and CDR2 SVGAGI (reference sequence).

V and J are TRBV2 and TRBJ1-1; TRBD1 agrees at 7 bases. Losses at the gene ends were 5 bases for V and 5 bases for J; bases not matched to a gene: 8. This CDR3 comprises 14 residues. Per germline, CDR1 SNHLY and CDR2 FYNNEI. Written as DNA, the CDR3 is TGTGCCAGCAGTCTAACAGGGGCTGTGACTGAAGCTTTCTTT. It codes for CASSLTGAVTEAFF.

V usage is TRBV6-5 and J usage is TRBJ1-4; 11 positions agree with TRBD1. The V and J ends lost 10 bases and 6 bases, in that order; junction bases with no gene match: 4. Germline lookup yields CDR1 MNHEY and CDR2 SVGAGI. The CDR3 runs to 13 residues. CDR3 nucleotides: TGTGCCACCGGGACAGGGGGAGATGAAAAACTGTTTTTT. As protein: CATGTGGDEKLFF.

The rearrangement joins TRBV7-2 to TRBJ1-5; a possible D gene is TRBD1 (6 bases). Trimming removed 3 bases at V and 2 bases at J, with 11 bases between. Germline assignment: CDR1 SGHTA and CDR2 FQGNSA. The CDR3 is made up of 15 amino acids. The CDR3 here is CASSLGAGGNQPQHF. CDR3 DNA sequence: TGTGCCAGCAGCTTGGGAGCAGGGGGCAATCAGCCCCAGCATTTT.

The chain couples TRBV18 to TRBJ1-1; 7 positions match TRBD1. The CDR3 has 14 residues. CDR1 and CDR2 from the germline V gene are KGHSH and LQKENI. J lost 5 bases, V lost 6 bases, and 9 bases had no gene match. Written as DNA, the CDR3 is TGTGCCAGCTCCCGACAGGGAACGAGAACTGAAGCTTTCTTT. The encoded protein is CASSRQGTRTEAFF.

The chain has TRBV7-9 and TRBJ1-2; 9 bases are a match to TRBD1. V was pared by 4 bases and J by 14 bases, with 14 bases of the junction left unmatched. The CDR3 is made up of 14 amino acids. The germline gives CDR1 SEHNR, CDR2 FQNEAQ (reference sequence). In DNA form, the CDR3 reads TGTGCCAGCAGCTACCTACACCCGGGACAGGGTGATACCTTC. Translating gives CASSYLHPGQGDTF.

The chain joins TRBV6-1 to TRBJ1-2; weak D call: TRBD1 (5 bases). Per the germline V gene, CDR1 is MNHNS and CDR2 is SASEGT. The CDR3 has 15 residues. V lost 0 bases and J 1 base, leaving 9 bases between the germline ends. The CDR3 nucleotides are TGTGCCAGCAGTGAAGCGCTTGACAGTAACTATGGCTACACCTTC. It yields the protein CASSEALDSNYGYTF.